This T cell receptor beta chain comes out of a study of blood T cell repertoires in COVID-19. Background on the study: Samples of COVID-19 (acute and convalescent) were obtained from the United States, Italy and Spain. Sources were T cells, B-cell-depleted T cells, or PBMCs; the material itself was cDNA or gDNA.

Original data processing: Scientists estimated how many nucleated cells there were by amplifying reference gene primers. The table came from immunoSEQ multiplex PCR; TCRdb's copy has only in-frame clones and leaves some out. The DNA gave D and trimming, while V, J and clone size come from that table. The sample has 50,000 or so clones; around 90% are singletons. In germline, CDR1 is MDHEN, CDR2 SYDVKM. V was clipped by 7 bases and J by 7 bases, with 10 bases between them. The CDR3 is 11 residues long. The TCR originated in a man aged 80 or over with acute or convalescent COVID-19. The chain links TRBV28 to TRBJ1-1; D perhaps matches TRBD1 (5 bases). Sequenced sample: peripheral blood. DNA of the CDR3: TGTGCCAGCACGGGGGACCTTGAAGCTTTCTTT. Translating it yields CASTGDLEAFF.